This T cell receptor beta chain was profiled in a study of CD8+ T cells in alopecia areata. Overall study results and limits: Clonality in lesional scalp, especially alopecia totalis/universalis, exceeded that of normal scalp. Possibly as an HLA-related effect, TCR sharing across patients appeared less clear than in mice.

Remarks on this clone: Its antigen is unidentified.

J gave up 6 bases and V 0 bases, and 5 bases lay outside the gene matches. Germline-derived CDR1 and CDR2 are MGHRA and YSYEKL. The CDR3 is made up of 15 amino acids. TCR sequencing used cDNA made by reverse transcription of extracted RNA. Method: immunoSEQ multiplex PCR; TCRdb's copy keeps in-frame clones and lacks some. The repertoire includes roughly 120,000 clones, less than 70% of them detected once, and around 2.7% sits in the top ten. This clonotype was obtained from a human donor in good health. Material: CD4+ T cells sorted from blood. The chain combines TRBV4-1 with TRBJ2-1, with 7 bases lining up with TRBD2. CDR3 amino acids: CASSQEFTSVNEQFF. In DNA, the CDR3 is TGCGCCAGCAGCCAAGAATTTACTAGCGTCAATGAGCAGTTCTTC.